This T cell receptor (beta chain) came from a study of CD8 T cells in Susac syndrome (dated by TCRdb to between 2018 and 2020). In the study overall: Whether CD8+ T cell activation and differentiation in Susac syndrome was antigen driven was tested using repertoire sequencing. The study compared CD8+ T cell repertoire clonality among around 11 healthy donors, 14 Susac syndrome patients and roughly 16 multiple sclerosis patients.

As regards this clonotype: What antigen it recognizes has not been identified. The record has no base qualities; no much larger clone is one base away.

The CDR3 spans 16 residues, from the cysteine through the phenylalanine. Solely the CDR3 DNA is kept, with 48 bases framed from the first base. The V end gives up 5 bases and the J end 2 bases, leaving 9 bases in the junction not matched to a gene. For CDR1 and CDR2, the germline V gene (reference sequence) lists MNHEY and SMNVEV. Peripheral blood CD8+ and CD4+ T cells from healthy donors, Susac syndrome patients and multiple sclerosis patients were profiled using high-throughput TCR beta sequencing. The multiple sclerosis controls were treatment-naive patients who had stable or active relapsing-remitting disease and met the revised McDonald criteria. CD8+ TEMRA cells were enriched by FACS, while bulk CD8+ and CD4+ T cells were purified by magnetic negative isolation. Blood was drawn into EDTA tubes, processed within 24 hours, and PBMCs were isolated by density gradient centrifugation. PBMCs intended for TCR sequencing were cryopreserved in liquid nitrogen and thawed later in a water bath at 37 degrees C. The sorted or isolated CD4+, CD8+ and CD8+ TEMRA cells had a purity of 90% or higher.

The paper as a whole reports these results and caveats: The study acknowledged that relatively few individuals were included in the TCR sequencing and HLA analysis.

RNA was extracted using the RNeasy kit, and roughly 0.5 to 1 ug of the RNA was reverse transcribed with random hexamers. TCR beta CDR3 regions were amplified with the immunoSEQ multiplex PCR assay covering 54 Vbeta and 13 Jbeta segments. Bias from PCR amplification was corrected by using a synthetic template baseline for primer optimization and for computational correction. On the study's bioinformatics: Reads were annotated to V, D and J genes per IMGT and analyzed with immunoSEQ Analyzer, keeping only productive sequences. To calculate clonality, Shannon entropy was normalized by log2 of the number of productive unique sequences and then subtracted from one. Public and private clones were assessed among the 100 most prevalent clones of each patient and control. A clone was defined as Susac-specific if it was absent from the healthy and MS cohorts, from over a thousand published viral clones and from other ImmuneACCESS disease sequences. TCRdb ran its own pipeline on the public reads, namely fastp trimming at Q25 and MiXCR clone calling, and kept in-frame beta chains. Under each unique CDR3 protein, matching rows form one entry showing the most common genes and DNA. These V and J calls are TCRdb output, not the study's own analysis. This sample lists about 300,000 distinct CDR3 sequences; around 84% were detected once. In total, the top ten clones hold 0.11% of the sample.

Sequenced material: CD8+ T cells from PBMCs. The TCR originated in a human donor with multiple sclerosis. This chain is built from TRBV27 and TRBJ2-5; TRBD2 matches 9 bases in the middle. CDR3 region: CASSPVAGVEQETQYF. The nucleotides are TGTGCCAGCAGTCCGGTAGCGGGAGTGGAGCAAGAGACCCAGTACTTC.